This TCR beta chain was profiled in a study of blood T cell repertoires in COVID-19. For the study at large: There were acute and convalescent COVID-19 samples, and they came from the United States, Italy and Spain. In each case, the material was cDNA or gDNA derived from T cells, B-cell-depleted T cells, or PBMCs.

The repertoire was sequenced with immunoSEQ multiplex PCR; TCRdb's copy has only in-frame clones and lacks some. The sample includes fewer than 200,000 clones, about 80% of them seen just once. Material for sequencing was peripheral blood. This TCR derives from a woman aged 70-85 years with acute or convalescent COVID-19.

For the CDR3, the DNA is TGTGCCAGCAGCCTAGAACCCCGGGACTACAATGAGCAGTTCTTC. It specifies CASSLEPRDYNEQFF. The chain has TRBV7-2 and TRBJ2-1; maybe TRBD2 (5 bases). The CDR3 totals 15 residues. CDR1 and CDR2 (germline): SGHTA, FQGNSA. V shed 5 bases and J shed 3 bases, with 14 bases lying between them.